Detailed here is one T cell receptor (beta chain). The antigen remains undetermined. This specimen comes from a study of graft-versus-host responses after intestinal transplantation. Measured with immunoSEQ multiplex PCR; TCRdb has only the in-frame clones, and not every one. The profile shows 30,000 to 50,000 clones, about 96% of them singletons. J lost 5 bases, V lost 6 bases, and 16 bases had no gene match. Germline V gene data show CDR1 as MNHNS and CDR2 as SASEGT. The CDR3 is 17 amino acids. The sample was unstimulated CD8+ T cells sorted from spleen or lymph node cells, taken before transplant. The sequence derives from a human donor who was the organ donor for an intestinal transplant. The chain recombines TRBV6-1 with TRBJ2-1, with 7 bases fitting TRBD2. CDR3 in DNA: TGTGCCAGCAGCGAACCAGAAGCGGGGCTATCCGACAATGAGCAGTTCTTC. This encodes CASSEPEAGLSDNEQFF.